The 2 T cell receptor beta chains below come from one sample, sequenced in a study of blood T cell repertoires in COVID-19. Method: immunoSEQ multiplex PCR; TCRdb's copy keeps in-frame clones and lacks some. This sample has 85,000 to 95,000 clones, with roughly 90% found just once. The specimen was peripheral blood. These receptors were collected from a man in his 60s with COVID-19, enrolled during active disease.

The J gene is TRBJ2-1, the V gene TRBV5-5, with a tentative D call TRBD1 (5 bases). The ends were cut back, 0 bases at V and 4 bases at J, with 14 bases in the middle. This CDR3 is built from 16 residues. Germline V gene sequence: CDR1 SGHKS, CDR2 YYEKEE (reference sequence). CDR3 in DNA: TGTGCCAGCAGCTTGGAGGGGCGAGACAGTTACAATGAGCAGTTCTTC. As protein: CASSLEGRDSYNEQFF.

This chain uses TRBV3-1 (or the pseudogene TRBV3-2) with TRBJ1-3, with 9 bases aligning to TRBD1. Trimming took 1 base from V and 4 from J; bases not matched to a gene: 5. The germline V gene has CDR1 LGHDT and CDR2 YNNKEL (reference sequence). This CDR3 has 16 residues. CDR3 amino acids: CASSQARDREGNTIYF. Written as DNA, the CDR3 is TGTGCCAGCAGCCAAGCCCGGGACAGGGAGGGAAACACCATATATTTT.